Here is one T cell receptor (beta chain) with its context. Its matching antigen is unknown. Method: immunoSEQ multiplex PCR; TCRdb's copy keeps in-frame clones and lacks some. The table shows 150,000 or so clones, with about 89% occurring only once. This specimen belongs to a study of T cell responses to AZD1222 COVID-19 vaccine. V gave up 5 bases and J gave up 7 bases, with 19 bases separating them. Germline CDR1 and CDR2: SGHRS and YFSETQ. The length of the CDR3 is 15 residues. Findings and caveats of the study: Baseline serology detected seropositivity in only six or seven AZD1222 recipients. The repertoires were collected only after the peak T cell response.

Sequences were derived from peripheral blood, sampled on day 0 of AZD1222 vaccination. The source is an adult in good health. The chain joins TRBV5-1 to TRBJ2-1; D is unclear. The CDR3 DNA is TGCGCCAGCAGGCGCGTCTATTCCGTCGAGAATGAGCAGTTCTTC. It is translated as CASRRVYSVENEQFF.